The 16 T cell receptor beta chains listed next were all sequenced from one sample in a study of cytomegalovirus exposure and HLA in healthy donors. Primers for the PCR totalled 60 Vbeta and 13 Jbeta. Profiled with immunoSEQ multiplex PCR; TCRdb holds only in-frame clones, not every one. Among tens of thousands of clones listed, approximately 80% were seen once. Sequencing was done on a sample of PBMCs. These receptors were obtained from a man aged 25 to 40 in good health and CMV-seronegative.

V usage is TRBV10-3 and J usage is TRBJ2-2; maybe TRBD2 (5 bases). CDR1 ENHRY and CDR2 SYGVKD come from the germline V gene. V was cut by 1 base and J by 7 bases, with 7 bases left in between. The CDR3 length is 13 residues. CDR3 sequence reads: CAISELRGGELFF. In DNA form, the CDR3 reads TGTGCCATCAGTGAGTTACGGGGCGGGGAGCTGTTTTTT.

This clone occurred a few times. The rearrangement links TRBV5-4 to TRBJ2-2; 10 bases are shared with TRBD2. The CDR3 is 17 residues long. V trimming: 0 bases; J trimming: 5 bases; junction bases outside the gene matches: 7. Germline CDR1 SGHNT, CDR2 YYREEE (reference sequence). In DNA, the CDR3 is TGTGCCAGCAGCTTGGGCCCTAGCGGGAGAAGGACCGGGGAGCTGTTTTTT. Protein sequence: CASSLGPSGRRTGELFF.

This clone was observed a single time. This chain connects TRBV5-1 to TRBJ2-4, with 9 bases lining up with TRBD1. The germline V gene encodes CDR1 SGHRS and CDR2 YFSETQ. This CDR3 has 16 amino acids. The V segment lost 0 bases and the J segment 8 bases; nucleotides outside the gene matches: 9. The DNA of the CDR3 is TGCGCCAGCAGCTTGGCGGGGGGACAGGGCCTCCACATTCAGTACTTC. Translated, it gives CASSLAGGQGLHIQYF.

The V and J genes are TRBV6-5 and TRBJ1-1; D possibly corresponds to TRBD1 (6 bases). Looked up from germline, CDR1 is MNHEY and CDR2 is SVGAGI. This CDR3 is 14 amino acids long. V was trimmed by 2 bases and J by 0 bases, leaving 7 bases between them. CDR3 sequence: CASSYGTLNTEAFF. In DNA, the CDR3 is TGTGCCAGCAGTTACGGGACATTGAACACTGAAGCTTTCTTT.

This sequence joins TRBV5-4 and TRBJ1-2; no firm D call. The CDR3 contains 15 residues. Germline-derived CDR1 and CDR2 are SGHNT and YYREEE (reference sequence). With 2 bases removed from V and 0 bases from J, the gap between germline ends came to 11 bases. The CDR3 reads CASSFLDLSNYGYTF. DNA for the CDR3: TGTGCCAGCAGCTTCTTGGACTTGTCTAACTATGGCTACACCTTC. Using reference TRBV5-4 and TRBJ1-2 for the parts outside the CDR3, the full variable domain is ETGVTQSPTHLIKTRGQQVTLRCSSQSGHNTVSWYQQALGQGPQFIFQYYREEENGRGNFPPRFSGLQFPNYSSELNVNALELDDSALYLCASSFLDLSNYGYTFGSGTRLTVV.

J is TRBJ1-5 and V is TRBV6-1, with D perhaps TRBD1 (5 bases). From germline, CDR1 is MNHNS and CDR2 SASEGT. The CDR3 runs 14 residues. V lost 2 bases to trimming and J lost 5 bases, with 10 bases between them. CDR3 DNA: TGTGCCAGCAGTGAAAGCAGGGTGCATCAGCCCCAGCATTTT. Amino acid sequence: CASSESRVHQPQHF.

Here the CDR3 DNA reads TGTGCCACCAGCACTACGAGGGAGGGGGAGATTAACACTGAAGCTTTCTTT. This translates into CATSTTREGEINTEAFF. V and J are TRBV15 and TRBJ1-1; a weak D match, TRBD1 (6 bases). V gave up 4 bases and J gave up 2 bases, with 20 bases separating them. The CDR3 is 17 residues long. Germline assignment: CDR1 LNHNV and CDR2 YYDKDF (reference sequence).

The gene calls are TRBV4-2 and TRBJ1-1; the match to TRBD1 covers 7 bases. The germline CDR1 and CDR2 sequences are LGHNA and YNFKEQ. CDR3 length: 14 amino acids. V trimming: 4 bases; J trimming: 2 bases; junction bases outside the gene matches: 4. The CDR3 DNA is TGTGCCAGCAGCCGGGACAGCGACAACACTGAAGCTTTCTTT. Its translation is CASSRDSDNTEAFF.

This sequence joins TRBV4-1 and TRBJ2-5; 12 bases match TRBD2. Losses at the gene ends were 4 bases for V and 1 base for J; bases not matched to a gene: 4. Germline V gene lookup returns CDR1 MGHRA and CDR2 YSYEKL. The CDR3 has 16 residues. The DNA for the CDR3 is TGCGCCAGCAGCCGAGGACTAGCGGGGATCCAAGAGACCCAGTACTTC. It translates to CASSRGLAGIQETQYF.

The chain recombines TRBV14 with TRBJ2-1; the match to TRBD1 covers 7 bases. The CDR3 loop spans 11 amino acids. The germline CDR1 and CDR2 sequences are SGHDN and FVKESK. The ends lost 3 bases at V and 15 bases at J; junction bases unmatched: 5. The CDR3 nucleotides read TGTGCCAGCAGCCAGGACAGGAATGCGTTCTTC. Protein sequence: CASSQDRNAFF.

With respect to this clone: One end of the junction is discordant with germline, which a read error may explain. This chain connects TRBV7-9 to TRBJ2-1; TRBD2 matches 8 bases. The CDR3 is 15 residues long. Germline assignment: CDR1 SEHNR and CDR2 FQNEAQ (reference sequence). This chain's CDR3 is CASTLGTSGGNEQFF. DNA for the CDR3: TGTGCCAGCACCTTAGGGACTAGTGGCGGGAATGAGCAGTTCTTC.

The V call is TRBV7-2, the J call TRBJ2-7; D is perhaps TRBD2 (5 bases). V was cut by 1 base and J by 12 bases, with 7 bases left in between. The CDR3 loop spans 10 amino acids. Germline V lookup: CDR1 SGHTA, CDR2 FQGNSA. The CDR3 region has the DNA TGTGCCAGCAGCTTAGTGGCGGGGTACTTC. Translating gives CASSLVAGYF. Full variable domain (outside the CDR3, taken from reference TRBV7-2 and TRBJ2-7): GAGVSQSPSNKVTEKGKDVELRCDPISGHTALYWYRQSLGQGLEFLIYFQGNSAPDKSGLPSDRFSAERTGGSVSTLTIQRTQQEDSAVYLCASSLVAGYFGPGTRLTVT.

The rearrangement uses TRBV6-4 and TRBJ2-1; D uncertain. Germline lookup yields CDR1 MRHNA and CDR2 SNTAGT. The CDR3 has 13 amino acids. V lost 2 bases, J lost 10 bases, and 12 bases lay in between. CDR3 nucleotide sequence: TGTGCCAGCAGTGACCCCAACGACGGGGAGCAGTTCTTC. Its protein is CASSDPNDGEQFF.

This sequence joins TRBV11-2 and TRBJ2-7; D remains unclear. The CDR3 loop spans 12 amino acids. Trimming removed 0 bases from V and 2 bases from J, with 2 bases in between. Germline V CDR1 and CDR2: SGHAT, FQNNGV. The CDR3 coding sequence is TGTGCCAGCAGCTTAGACACCTACGAGCAGTACTTC. The encoded protein is CASSLDTYEQYF.

The J gene is TRBJ2-7, the V gene TRBV10-2, with a weak D call TRBD2 (6 bases). The CDR3 consists of 19 residues. V lost 3 bases and J lost 1, with 25 bases in between. Germline V gene lookup returns CDR1 WSHSY and CDR2 SAAADI. The CDR3 region has the DNA TGCGCCAGCAGTGACCAGGGACGGGGCCGGGACTCAATATCCTACGAGCAGTACTTC. Translation: CASSDQGRGRDSISYEQYF.

The chain is built from TRBV25-1 and TRBJ1-3; D is undetermined. Deletions cut 6 bases from V and 4 bases from J, with 13 bases between. The CDR3 loop spans 14 amino acids. Germline V gives CDR1 MGHDK, CDR2 SYGVNS. The CDR3 bases are TGTGCCAGCAGCCCCAGGATGACGGGAAACACCATATATTTT. This encodes CASSPRMTGNTIYF.